This is a list of T cell receptor beta chains from one sample in a study of T-cell reconstitution after alpha-beta-depleted transplantation in children. One entry per CDR3 protein results from TCRdb running MiXCR on the PCR reads. The data hold some 590,000 distinct CDR3 sequences, with about 10% observed a single time. The sequenced sample was PBMCs from the stem cell graft donor, obtained from the stem cell graft. The receptors were sampled from a human donor who donated a stem cell graft to a child with acute myeloid leukemia. Both conserved end residues are part of each CDR3. The D gene is left open where the match is weak. Some rows have no size entry. The others give once, few or many, or a class for an expanded clone.

D	J	V	size	DNA	CDR3
-	TRBJ1-5	TRBV6-1	-	TGTGCCAGCAGTGATATTCGCGGGAGGGGTGGACAGCCCCAGCATTTT	CASSDIRGRGGQPQHF
TRBD2	TRBJ2-1	TRBV27	many	TGTGCCAGCAGCCCAAACCGACTAGCGGACCTTCAGTTCTTC	CASSPNRLADLQFF
TRBD1	TRBJ2-2	TRBV19	-	TGTGCCAGTAAGGGGGCGCGTCACACCGGGGAGCTGTTTTTT	CASKGARHTGELFF
TRBD2	TRBJ2-1	TRBV20-1	few	TGCAGTGCTCAGCTCGGGACTAGTGAGCAGTTCTTC	CSAQLGTSEQFF
-	TRBJ1-4	TRBV10-3	few	TGTGCCATCAGTGAGGTGGGGGAAAAACTGTTTTTT	CAISEVGEKLFF
TRBD1	TRBJ1-4	TRBV7-9	few	TGTGCCAGCAGCTTCGGAGACAGGGGTCTAGTGGGAGAAAAACTGTTTTTT	CASSFGDRGLVGEKLFF
-	TRBJ2-1	TRBV11-1	-	TGTGCCAGCAGCTTAGCGCTACGGGATCGGAACAATGAGCAGTTCTTC	CASSLALRDRNNEQFF
TRBD2	TRBJ2-3	TRBV7-8	few	TGTGCCAGCAGCTTAGCGTTAACTAGCGGGAGTAGCTTGACAGATACGCAGTATTTT	CASSLALTSGSSLTDTQYF
-	TRBJ1-2	TRBV29-1	few	TGCAGCGTTGAAGACGTTCTAGGGGGTGTCTATGGCTACACCTTC	CSVEDVLGGVYGYTF
-	TRBJ1-2	TRBV7-9	many	TGTGCCAGCAGCCGTGGACAGAACTATGGCTACACCTTC	CASSRGQNYGYTF
-	TRBJ2-1	TRBV20-1	many	TGCAGTGCTCTTAGACGGAGCTCCTACAATGAGCAGTTCTTC	CSALRRSSYNEQFF
TRBD1	TRBJ1-1	TRBV7-2	-	TGTGCCAGCAGCTTAGGCAGGGGGGAAGCTTTCTTT	CASSLGRGEAFF
TRBD2	TRBJ2-1	TRBV20-1	once	TGCAGTGCTAGAGATATTCCAGCGGGGGCCTACAATGAGCAGTTCTTC	CSARDIPAGAYNEQFF
-	TRBJ2-1	TRBV9	few	TGTGCCAGCGGGTTAGGGTTAGCATATAATGAGCAGTTCTTC	CASGLGLAYNEQFF
-	TRBJ1-2	TRBV12-3/TRBV12-4	many	TGTGCCAGCAGGACATACTCTAACTATGGCTACACCTTC	CASRTYSNYGYTF
-	TRBJ2-2	TRBV20-1	-	TGCAGTGCTAGAGTGGGAGGCCGCGGGAACCCGAACACCGGGGAGCTGTTTTTT	CSARVGGRGNPNTGELFF
TRBD2	TRBJ2-7	TRBV18	-	TGTGCCAGCTCCCCAAGCGAGACTAGCGGATACGAGCAGTACTTC	CASSPSETSGYEQYF
TRBD2	TRBJ2-1	TRBV7-2	-	TGTGCCAGCAGCTTAAGAACCGGGACTAGCGGATACAATGAGCAGTTCTTC	CASSLRTGTSGYNEQFF
-	TRBJ1-6	TRBV20-1	few	TGCAGTGCCCGAACGGGGGGGTTAGGTAATTCACCCCTCCACTTT	CSARTGGLGNSPLHF
TRBD2	TRBJ2-7	TRBV10-3	-	TGTGCCACCAAAATGCAAGGACTAGCGGCCGGAAACGAGCAGTACTTC	CATKMQGLAAGNEQYF
-	TRBJ2-5	TRBV11-2	few	TGTGCCAGCAGCTTGTCGACAGGTCGCCAAGAGACCCAGTACTTC	CASSLSTGRQETQYF
TRBD2	TRBJ2-1	TRBV30	-	TGTGCCTGGAGTCGGGGGGTAGCGGGAGGGCGGTCTGAGCAGTTCTTC	CAWSRGVAGGRSEQFF
-	TRBJ2-1	TRBV7-9	few	TGTGCCAGCAGCTACCTTAAGGGGAGTGGGGTGGATGAGCAGTTCTTC	CASSYLKGSGVDEQFF
-	TRBJ2-5	TRBV20-1	-	TGCAGTGCTAGAGATGGCAGTCGGGAGACCCAGTACTTC	CSARDGSRETQYF
-	TRBJ2-5	TRBV29-1	many	TGCAGCGTTGCGGCCTCCCTCAGCGAGACCCAGTACTTC	CSVAASLSETQYF
-	TRBJ1-2	TRBV6-5	many	TGTGCCAGCAGGCCTTTGGAAGGGGGCTACACCTTC	CASRPLEGGYTF